This record looks at one TCR beta chain sequence and its context. Its antigen is as yet unknown. The data were taken from a study of cytomegalovirus exposure and HLA in healthy donors. Study-wide findings and caveats: Among donors in an Asian-associated ancestry cluster, a later analysis reportedly found fewer N-insertions than the roughly 670-donor mean.

PCR primers comprised 60 Vbeta and 13 Jbeta primers. The table came from immunoSEQ multiplex PCR; TCRdb's copy has only in-frame clones and leaves some out. The repertoire has 75,000 to 90,000 clones, 55% to 65% of them found once; the top ten carry over 14%. CDR1 and CDR2 (germline): MNHEY, SMNVEV (reference sequence). This CDR3 has 18 amino acids. V lost 3 bases to trimming and J lost 4 bases; unmatched junction nucleotides: 10. Material: PBMCs. The chain employs TRBV27 and TRBJ2-6; 9 nucleotides line up with TRBD1. The clonotype was recovered from a woman in her thirties or forties in good health and CMV-seropositive. The CDR3 DNA is TGTGCCAGCAGTTTCACACAGGGGGCTTGGGTAGGGGCCAACGTCCTGACTTTC. Translation gives CASSFTQGAWVGANVLTF.